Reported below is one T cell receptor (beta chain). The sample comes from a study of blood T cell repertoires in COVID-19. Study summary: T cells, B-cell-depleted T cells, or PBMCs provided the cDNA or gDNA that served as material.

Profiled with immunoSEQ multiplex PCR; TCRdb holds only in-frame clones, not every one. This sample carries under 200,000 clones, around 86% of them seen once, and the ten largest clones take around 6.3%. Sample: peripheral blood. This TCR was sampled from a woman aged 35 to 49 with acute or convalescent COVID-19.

Here the CDR3 reads CASSLSATGYQETQYF. CDR3 DNA: TGTGCCAGCAGCTTATCCGCTACAGGGTACCAAGAGACCCAGTACTTC. V is TRBV11-2 and J is TRBJ2-5; D might be TRBD1 (6 bases). Germline V gene lookup returns CDR1 SGHAT and CDR2 FQNNGV. The V gene lost 2 bases and the J gene lost 0 bases, with 13 bases spanning the gap. CDR3 length: 16 residues. The full variable domain, completed using reference TRBV11-2 and TRBJ2-5, is EAGVAQSPRYKIIEKRQSVAFWCNPISGHATLYWYQQILGQGPKLLIQFQNNGVVDDSQLPKDRFSAERLKGVDSTLKIQPAKLEDSAVYLCASSLSATGYQETQYFGPGTRLLVL.